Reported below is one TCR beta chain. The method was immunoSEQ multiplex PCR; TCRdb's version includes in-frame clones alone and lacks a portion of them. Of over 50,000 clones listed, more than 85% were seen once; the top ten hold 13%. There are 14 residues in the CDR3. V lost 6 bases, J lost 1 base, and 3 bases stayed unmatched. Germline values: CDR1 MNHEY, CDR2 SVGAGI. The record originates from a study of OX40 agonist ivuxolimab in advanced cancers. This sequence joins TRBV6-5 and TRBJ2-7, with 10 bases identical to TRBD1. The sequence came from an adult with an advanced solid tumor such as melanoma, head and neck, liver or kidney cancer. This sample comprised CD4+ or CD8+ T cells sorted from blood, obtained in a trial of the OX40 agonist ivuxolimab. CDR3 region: CASRGGQGSYEQYF. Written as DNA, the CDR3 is TGTGCCAGCAGGGGGGGACAGGGGTCCTACGAGCAGTACTTC.